Included here is one T cell receptor (beta chain) sequence, with context. What it binds is unknown. The sample is drawn from a study of cytotoxic CD8 clonotypes in ibrutinib-treated CLL. Across the study: After median about 5.5 years, approximately 14 stayed in remission, about 12 progressed; responses roughly 25 partial, 2 complete. Whole-study results and caveats: Public clonotypes proved infrequent, and on treatment they shrank or remained steady. Patients had baseline clonality above age-matched healthy donors, and this clonality moved with circulating CD8+ T-cell counts.

Measured with immunoSEQ multiplex PCR; TCRdb has only the in-frame clones, and not every one. The table records 140,000 or so clones, over 60% of them present only once. CDR1 is MNHNY, CDR2 SVGAGI, per germline (reference sequence). This CDR3 contains 13 residues. Between the trimmed V and J ends, which lost 8 bases and 3 bases, there was a span of 11 bases. This chain joins TRBV6-6 and TRBJ2-1; either TRBD1 or TRBD2 may supply D (6 bases each). Sequenced material: PBMCs, taken after 12 months of ibrutinib treatment. The sequence was obtained from a human donor with chronic lymphocytic leukemia. The CDR3 nucleotides read TGTGCCAGCCGGCGGGACAACTACAATGAGCAGTTCTTC. Protein sequence: CASRRDNYNEQFF.